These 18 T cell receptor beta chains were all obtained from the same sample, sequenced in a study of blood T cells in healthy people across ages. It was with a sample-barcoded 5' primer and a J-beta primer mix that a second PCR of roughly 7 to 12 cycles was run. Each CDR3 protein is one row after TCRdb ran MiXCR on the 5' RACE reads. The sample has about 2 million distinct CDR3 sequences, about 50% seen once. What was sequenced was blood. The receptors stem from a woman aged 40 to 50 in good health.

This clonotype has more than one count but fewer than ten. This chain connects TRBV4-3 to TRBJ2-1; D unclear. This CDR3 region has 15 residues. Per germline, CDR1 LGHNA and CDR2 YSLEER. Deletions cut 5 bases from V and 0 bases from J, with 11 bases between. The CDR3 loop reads CASSTVESSYNEQFF. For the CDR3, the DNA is TGCGCCAGCAGCACAGTAGAGAGCTCCTACAATGAGCAGTTCTTC.

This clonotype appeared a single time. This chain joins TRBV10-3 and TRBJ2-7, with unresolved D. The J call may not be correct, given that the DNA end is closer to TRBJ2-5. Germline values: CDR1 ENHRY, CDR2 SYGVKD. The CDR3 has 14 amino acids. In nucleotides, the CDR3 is TGTGCCATCAGTGAGTATGAGCGCGGAGAGACCCAGTACTTC. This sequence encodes CAISEYERGETQYF.

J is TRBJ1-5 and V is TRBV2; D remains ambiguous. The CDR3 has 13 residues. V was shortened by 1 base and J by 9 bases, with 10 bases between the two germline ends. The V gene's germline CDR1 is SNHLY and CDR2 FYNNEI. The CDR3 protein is CASSEGVPGPQHF. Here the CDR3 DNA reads TGTGCCAGCAGTGAAGGGGTACCCGGGCCCCAGCATTTT.

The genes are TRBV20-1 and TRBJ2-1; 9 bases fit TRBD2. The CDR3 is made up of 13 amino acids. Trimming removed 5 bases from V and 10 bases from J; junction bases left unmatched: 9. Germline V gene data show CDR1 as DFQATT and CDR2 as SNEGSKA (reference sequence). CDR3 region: CSADRGGVREQFF. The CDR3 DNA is TGCAGTGCTGACCGCGGGGGGGTAAGAGAGCAGTTCTTC.

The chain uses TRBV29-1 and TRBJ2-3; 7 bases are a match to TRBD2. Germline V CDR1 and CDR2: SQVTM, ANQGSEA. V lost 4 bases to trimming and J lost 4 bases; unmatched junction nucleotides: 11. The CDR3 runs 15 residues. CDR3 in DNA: TGCAGCGTTGGGATTCGGGGGGTCCTTTCAGATACGCAGTATTTT. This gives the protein CSVGIRGVLSDTQYF.

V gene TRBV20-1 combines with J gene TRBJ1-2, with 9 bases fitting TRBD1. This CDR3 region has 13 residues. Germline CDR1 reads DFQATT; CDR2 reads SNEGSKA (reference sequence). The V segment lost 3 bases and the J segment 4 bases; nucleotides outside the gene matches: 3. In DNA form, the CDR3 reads TGCAGTGCTAGCCTGGACAGGGGCTATGGCTACACCTTC. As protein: CSASLDRGYGYTF.

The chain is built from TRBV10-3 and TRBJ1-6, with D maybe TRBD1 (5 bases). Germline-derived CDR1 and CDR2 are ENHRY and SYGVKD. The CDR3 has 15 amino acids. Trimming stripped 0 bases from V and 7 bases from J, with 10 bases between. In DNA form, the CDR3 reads TGTGCCATCAGTGAGTCGATGGGACGGAATTCACCCCTCCACTTT. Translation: CAISESMGRNSPLHF.

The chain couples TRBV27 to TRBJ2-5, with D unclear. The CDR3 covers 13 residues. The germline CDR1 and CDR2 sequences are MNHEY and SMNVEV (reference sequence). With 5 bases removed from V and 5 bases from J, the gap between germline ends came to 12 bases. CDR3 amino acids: CASSPMGHETQYF. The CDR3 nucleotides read TGTGCCAGCAGTCCGATGGGCCACGAGACCCAGTACTTC.

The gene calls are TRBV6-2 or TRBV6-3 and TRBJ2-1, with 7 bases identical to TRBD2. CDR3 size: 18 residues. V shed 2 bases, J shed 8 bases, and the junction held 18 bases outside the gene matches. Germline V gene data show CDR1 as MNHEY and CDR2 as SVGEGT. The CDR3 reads CASSYGLRRTRAGDEQFF. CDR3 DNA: TGTGCCAGCAGTTACGGACTCAGGCGGACTAGGGCGGGGGATGAGCAGTTCTTC.

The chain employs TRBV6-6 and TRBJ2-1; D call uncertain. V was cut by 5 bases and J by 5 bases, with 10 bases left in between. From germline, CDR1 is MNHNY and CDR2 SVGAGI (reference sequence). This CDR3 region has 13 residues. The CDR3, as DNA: TGTGCCAGCAGTGACTTGGCAGACAATGAGCAGTTCTTC. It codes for CASSDLADNEQFF.

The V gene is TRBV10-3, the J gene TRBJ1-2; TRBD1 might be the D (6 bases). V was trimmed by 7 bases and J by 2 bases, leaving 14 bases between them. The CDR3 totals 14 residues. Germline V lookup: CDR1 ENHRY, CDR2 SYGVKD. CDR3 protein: CAIMNRDLNYGYTF. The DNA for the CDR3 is TGTGCCATCATGAACAGGGATCTGAACTATGGCTACACCTTC.

CDR3 loop: CASSLPEGAETQYF. The CDR3 DNA is TGTGCCAGCAGCTTACCCGAGGGGGCAGAGACCCAGTACTTC. The rearrangement joins TRBV7-2 to TRBJ2-5; 7 nucleotides line up with TRBD1. This CDR3 has 14 amino acids. Germline CDR1 and CDR2: SGHTA and FQGNSA. J was trimmed by 4 bases and V by 2 bases; bases with no gene match: 4.

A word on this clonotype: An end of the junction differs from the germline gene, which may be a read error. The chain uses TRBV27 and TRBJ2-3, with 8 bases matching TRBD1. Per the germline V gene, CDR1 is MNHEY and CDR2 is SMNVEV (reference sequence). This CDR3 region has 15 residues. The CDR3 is CASSARQGRTETQYF. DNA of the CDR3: TGTGCCAGCAGTGCCCGACAGGGGCGCACAGAGACGCAGTATTTT.

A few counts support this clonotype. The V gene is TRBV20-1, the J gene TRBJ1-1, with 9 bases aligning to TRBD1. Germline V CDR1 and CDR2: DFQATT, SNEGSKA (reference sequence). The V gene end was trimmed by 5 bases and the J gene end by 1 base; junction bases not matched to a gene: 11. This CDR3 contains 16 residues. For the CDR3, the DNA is TGCAGTGCTCGGAGCCGGACAGGGGCGACGAACACTGAAGCTTTCTTT. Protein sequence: CSARSRTGATNTEAFF.

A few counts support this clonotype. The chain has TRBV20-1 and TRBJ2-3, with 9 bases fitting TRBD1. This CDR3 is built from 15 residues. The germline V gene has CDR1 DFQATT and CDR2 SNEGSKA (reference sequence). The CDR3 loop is CRVPGQGSVTDTQYF. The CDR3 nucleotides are TGCAGGGTCCCGGGACAGGGATCGGTCACGGATACGCAGTATTTT.

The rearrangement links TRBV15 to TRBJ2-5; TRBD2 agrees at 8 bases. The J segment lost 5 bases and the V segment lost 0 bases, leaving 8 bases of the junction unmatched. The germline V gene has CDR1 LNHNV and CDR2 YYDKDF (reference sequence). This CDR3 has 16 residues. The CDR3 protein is CATSRERGAYQETQYF. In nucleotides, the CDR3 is TGTGCCACCAGCAGAGAGCGGGGGGCCTATCAGGAGACCCAGTACTTC. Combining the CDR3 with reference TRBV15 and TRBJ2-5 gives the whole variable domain DAMVIQNPRYQVTQFGKPVTLSCSQTLNHNVMYWYQQKSSQAPKLLFHYYDKDFNNEADTPDNFQSRRPNTSFCFLDIRSPGLGDTAMYLCATSRERGAYQETQYFGPGTRLLVL.

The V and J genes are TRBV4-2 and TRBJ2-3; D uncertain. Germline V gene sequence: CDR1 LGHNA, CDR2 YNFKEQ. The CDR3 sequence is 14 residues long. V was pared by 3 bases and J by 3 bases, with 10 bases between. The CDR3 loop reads CASSHDSQTDTQYF. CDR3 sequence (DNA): TGTGCCAGCAGCCACGACTCGCAAACAGATACGCAGTATTTT.

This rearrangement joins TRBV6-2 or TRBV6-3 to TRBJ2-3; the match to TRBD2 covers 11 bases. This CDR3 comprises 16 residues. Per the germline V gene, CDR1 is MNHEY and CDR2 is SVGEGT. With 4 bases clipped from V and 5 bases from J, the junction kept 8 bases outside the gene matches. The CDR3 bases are TGTGCCAGCAGTTTAAGATCCACTAGCGGGGGAGATACGCAGTATTTT. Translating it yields CASSLRSTSGGDTQYF.